Listed below are T cell receptor beta chains from one sample, sequenced in a study of cytomegalovirus exposure and HLA in healthy donors. Generated by immunoSEQ multiplex PCR, the TCRdb table keeps only in-frame clones and is missing some. The top ten hold around 3% of the sample, which has tens of thousands of clones, 95% seen once. The sequencing input was PBMCs. Receptors originate from a man aged 18 to 30 in good health and CMV-seronegative. Each CDR3 is given with its conserved first and last residue. A D gene is named only where the DNA matches it firmly. Clone size is stated in some rows and not others, as once, few, many or a class when expanded.

V gene	D gene	J gene	clone size	CDR3 protein	CDR3 DNA
TRBV7-2	TRBD2	TRBJ2-2	NA	CASSLEGLAAITGELFF	TGTGCCAGCAGCTTAGAGGGACTAGCGGCCATCACCGGGGAGCTGTTTTTT
TRBV19	TRBD1	TRBJ1-1	NA	CATGIRQGEAFF	TGTGCCACCGGAATCAGACAGGGGGAAGCTTTCTTT
TRBV14	TRBD1	TRBJ2-2	NA	CASSLRQGTGELFF	TGTGCCAGCAGCCTCCGACAGGGCACCGGGGAGCTGTTTTTT
TRBV19	NA	TRBJ1-2	NA	CASSIGLTQMGGYTF	TGTGCCAGTAGTATAGGTCTGACTCAGATGGGTGGCTACACCTTC
TRBV27	NA	TRBJ2-3	NA	CASKDISTDTQYF	TGTGCCAGCAAAGACATCAGCACAGATACGCAGTATTTT
TRBV27	NA	TRBJ2-3	NA	CASSYGTDTQYF	TGTGCCAGCAGTTACGGTACAGATACGCAGTATTTT
TRBV28	TRBD1	TRBJ1-1	NA	CASRSDRGLLSTEAFF	TGTGCCAGCAGGTCGGACAGGGGATTGTTGAGCACTGAAGCTTTCTTT
TRBV25-1	NA	TRBJ2-7	NA	CASSGRAPGRQYF	TGTGCCAGCAGTGGCCGGGCTCCTGGGAGGCAGTACTTC
TRBV9	TRBD1	TRBJ2-2	NA	CASSVTGEDTGELFF	TGTGCCAGCAGCGTGACAGGGGAGGACACCGGGGAGCTGTTTTTT
TRBV2	NA	TRBJ1-4	NA	CASSPSATNEKLFF	TGTGCCAGCTCCCCTTCTGCAACTAATGAAAAACTGTTTTTT
TRBV7-9	NA	TRBJ1-1	NA	CASSFGGPTEAFF	TGTGCCAGCAGCTTTGGAGGGCCCACTGAAGCTTTCTTT
TRBV15	TRBD1	TRBJ2-7	NA	CATSRDLGQPNEQYF	TGTGCCACCAGCAGAGATCTGGGACAGCCCAACGAGCAGTACTTC
TRBV6-4	TRBD1	TRBJ2-3	NA	CASSEGKGGIDTQYF	TGTGCCAGCAGTGAGGGTAAAGGGGGCATAGATACGCAGTATTTT
TRBV7-3	TRBD1	TRBJ2-7	few	CASSSGQGDEQYF	TGTGCCAGCAGCTCGGGACAGGGCGACGAGCAGTACTTC
TRBV6-1	NA	TRBJ1-1	NA	CASSEIVLGGRETEAFF	TGTGCCAGCAGTGAAATAGTCTTGGGGGGGAGAGAGACTGAAGCTTTCTTT
TRBV18	NA	TRBJ1-1	NA	CASSPRQGEAFF	TGTGCCAGCTCACCACGTCAGGGGGAAGCTTTCTTT
TRBV29-1	TRBD1	TRBJ2-3	NA	CSVEDRGRIDTQYF	TGCAGCGTTGAAGACAGGGGGCGCATAGATACGCAGTATTTT
TRBV20-1	NA	TRBJ2-5	NA	CSVRTLETQYF	TGCAGCGTACGGACTCTGGAGACCCAGTACTTC
TRBV18	TRBD1	TRBJ2-5	NA	CASSHRGNQETQYF	TGTGCCAGCTCACACAGGGGCAACCAAGAGACCCAGTACTTC